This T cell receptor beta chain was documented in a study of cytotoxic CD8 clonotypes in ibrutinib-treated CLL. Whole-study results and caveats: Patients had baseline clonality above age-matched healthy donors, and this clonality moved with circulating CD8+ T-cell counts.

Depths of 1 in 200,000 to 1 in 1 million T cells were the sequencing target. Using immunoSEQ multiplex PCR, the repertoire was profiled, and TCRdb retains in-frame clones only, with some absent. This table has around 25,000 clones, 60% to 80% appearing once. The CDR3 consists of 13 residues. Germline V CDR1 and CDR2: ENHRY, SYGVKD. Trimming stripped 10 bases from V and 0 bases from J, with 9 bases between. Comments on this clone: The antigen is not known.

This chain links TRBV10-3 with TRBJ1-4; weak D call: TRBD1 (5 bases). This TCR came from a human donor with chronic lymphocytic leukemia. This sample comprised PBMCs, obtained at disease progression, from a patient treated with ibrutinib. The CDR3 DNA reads TGTGCCACCACGGGGGCAACTAATGAAAAACTGTTTTTT. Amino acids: CATTGATNEKLFF.